These 8 T cell receptor beta chains came from one sample sequenced in a study of breast tumors, draining lymph nodes, adjacent tissues. TCRdb processed the multiplex PCR reads anew with MiXCR; each CDR3 protein has one entry. The sample has 270,000 or so distinct CDR3 sequences; around 30% are singletons. The lymph nodes were axillary draining lymph nodes from breast cancer patients. The sequencing sample was made of axillary lymph node tissue. The receptors were gathered from a female donor with breast cancer. Some clones in this sample may be carry-over from other donors' samples.

The CDR3 is CASSIRTYAFF. The CDR3 nucleotides read TGTGCCAGTAGTATAAGGACATATGCTTTCTTT. The genes are TRBV19 and TRBJ1-1; tentative D call: TRBD1 (5 bases). Looked up from germline, CDR1 is LNHDA and CDR2 is SQIVND (reference sequence). This CDR3 is 11 amino acids long. The germline V and J ends were trimmed by 2 bases and 11 bases, with 9 bases remaining between them.

This clonotype was counted ten times or more. The chain carries TRBV2 and TRBJ2-1, with 10 nucleotides matching TRBD2. Germline values: CDR1 SNHLY, CDR2 FYNNEI. V lost 3 bases to trimming and J lost 8 bases; unmatched junction nucleotides: 10. CDR3 length: 16 residues. CDR3 region: CASSDSGLAGVDEQFF. The CDR3 region has the DNA TGTGCCAGCAGTGATTCTGGGCTAGCGGGAGTGGATGAGCAGTTCTTC.

This clonotype was found many times. V usage is TRBV4-1 and J usage is TRBJ2-5; 12 positions match TRBD2. With V trimmed by 1 base and J by 7 bases, 7 bases remained unmatched. Germline V CDR1 and CDR2: MGHRA, YSYEKL. The CDR3 is made up of 16 amino acids. CDR3 loop: CASSQVTSGRMWTQYF. CDR3 sequence (DNA): TGCGCCAGCAGCCAAGTAACTAGCGGGAGGATGTGGACCCAGTACTTC.

This clonotype was seen many times. This chain links TRBV5-1 with TRBJ2-3, with TRBD1 identical over 7 bases. Germline CDR1 and CDR2: SGHRS and YFSETQ. This CDR3 is built from 17 residues. V lost 3 bases to trimming and J lost 5 bases; unmatched junction nucleotides: 15. The CDR3 sequence: CASSSTNPGTAEDTQYF. The CDR3 nucleotides are TGCGCCAGCAGCTCCACTAATCCCGGGACAGCAGAAGATACGCAGTATTTT.

The table lists this clonotype with many counts. The rearrangement uses TRBV7-6 and TRBJ2-7; D possibly corresponds to TRBD2 (5 bases). Trimming removed 1 base at V and 5 bases at J, with 9 bases between. Per germline, CDR1 SGHVS and CDR2 FNYEAQ. This CDR3 contains 13 residues. CDR3 residues: CASSLGGYNEQYF. The CDR3 DNA is TGTGCCAGCAGCTTAGGAGGGTATAACGAGCAGTACTTC.

Regarding this clonotype: One end of the junction varies from germline; a read error may be responsible. The chain carries TRBV10-3 and TRBJ1-6; a weak D match, TRBD1 (6 bases). The CDR3 has 14 residues. Germline V CDR1 and CDR2: ENHRY, SYGVKD. CDR3 in amino acids: CAMRGDSYNSPLHF. In DNA form, the CDR3 reads TGTGCCATGAGGGGGGACTCCTATAACTCACCCCTCCACTTT.

This clonotype was counted many times. This chain joins TRBV5-1 and TRBJ2-1, with D possibly called TRBD1 or TRBD2 (5 bases each). Germline values: CDR1 SGHRS, CDR2 YFSETQ. This CDR3 has 15 amino acids. Trimming removed 4 bases at V and 4 bases at J, with 15 bases between. CDR3 in amino acids: CASSPGRVVYNEQFF. CDR3 DNA sequence: TGCGCCAGCAGCCCGGGACGGGTAGTATACAATGAGCAGTTCTTC.

There are many counts of this clonotype. The chain joins TRBV12-3 or TRBV12-4 to TRBJ2-3; 8 bases fit TRBD2. The CDR3 extends over 14 amino acids. Trimming at V came to 2 bases and at J to 8 bases, leaving 6 bases not matched to a gene. CDR3 nucleotide sequence: TGTGCCAGCAGTTTACTTAGCGGGACTGGTACGCAGTATTTT. It codes for CASSLLSGTGTQYF.